This TCR beta chain emerged from a study of blood T cell repertoires in COVID-19. The wider study: The United States, Italy and Spain supplied acute and convalescent COVID-19 samples. T cells, B-cell-depleted T cells, or PBMCs provided the cDNA or gDNA that served as material.

The data were produced by immunoSEQ multiplex PCR, yet TCRdb's version contains in-frame clones alone and is incomplete. The data show 140,000 to 150,000 clones, 80% seen once. The germline V gene has CDR1 SNHLY and CDR2 FYNNEI. V dropped 6 bases and J dropped 2 bases, with 15 bases sitting between them. This CDR3 spans 15 amino acids. This clone was found once. Material: peripheral blood. This clonotype was sampled from a woman between 50 and 59 years old with acute or convalescent COVID-19. The chain couples TRBV2 to TRBJ2-3; a weak D match, TRBD2 (6 bases). CDR3 DNA: TGTGCCAGCAGCTCCCGGCGGGGTCCCACAGATACGCAGTATTTT. Its translation: CASSSRRGPTDTQYF.